This TCR beta chain is drawn from a study of identical twins. One entry per CDR3 protein results from TCRdb running MiXCR on the 5' RACE reads. Among a few hundred thousand distinct CDR3 sequences, 10% to 13% were seen once, and the ten largest hold 8% to 10%. This clonotype occurred many times. Germline-derived CDR1 and CDR2 are SGHTS and YDEGEE. V shed 5 bases and J shed 3 bases, with 18 bases lying between them. This CDR3 is 15 amino acids long. The source material was memory T cells sorted from blood. The chain is built from TRBV5-8 and TRBJ2-7; no clear D gene. The receptor's source is a man in his fifties or sixties in good health. The CDR3 bases are TGTGCCAGCAGTTCTCTAGAAGGCTGGAGCTACGAGCAGTACTTC. Translation: CASSSLEGWSYEQYF.